Here is one T cell receptor beta chain with its context. As yet, its antigen is unknown. This sample was included in a study of T cell responses to AZD1222 COVID-19 vaccine. Regarding the study as a whole: Donors in the cohort were predominantly white British and more often female, and clonal diversity was possibly underestimated. Epitopes outside B.1.351 and B.1.1.7 mutated regions reportedly drew nearly half of spike TCRs. Just a handful of people given AZD1222 tested seropositive at baseline. Vaccine-associated CD4 TCRs ranged over spike, dominating at 160-218 and 743-854.

The CDR3 consists of 16 residues. J gave up 9 bases and V 1 base, and 10 bases lay outside the gene matches. Per germline, CDR1 SGHVS and CDR2 FQNEAQ. Only in-frame clones appear in the TCRdb table, and some are missing; sequencing was by immunoSEQ multiplex PCR. The sample includes some 120,000 clones, roughly nine tenths of them seen just once. The source was peripheral blood, collected on day 0 of AZD1222 vaccination. The receptor comes from an adult in good health. The chain employs TRBV7-8 and TRBJ1-5; 9 nucleotides line up with TRBD1. DNA of the CDR3: TGTGCCAGCAGCTTAGGGCGGGACAGGGTTGGTCCGCCCCAGCATTTT. Translating it yields CASSLGRDRVGPPQHF.